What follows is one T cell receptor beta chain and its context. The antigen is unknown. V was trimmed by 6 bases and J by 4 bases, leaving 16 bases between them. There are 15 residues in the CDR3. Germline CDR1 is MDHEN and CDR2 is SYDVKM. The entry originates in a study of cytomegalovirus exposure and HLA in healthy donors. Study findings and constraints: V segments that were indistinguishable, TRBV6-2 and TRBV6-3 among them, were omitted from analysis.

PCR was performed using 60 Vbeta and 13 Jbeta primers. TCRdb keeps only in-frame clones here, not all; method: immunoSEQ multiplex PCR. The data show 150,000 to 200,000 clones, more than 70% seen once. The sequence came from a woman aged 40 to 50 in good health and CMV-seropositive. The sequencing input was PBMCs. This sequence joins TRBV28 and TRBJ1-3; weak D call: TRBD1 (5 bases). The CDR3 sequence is CASRYDRRLGNTIYF. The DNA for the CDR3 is TGTGCCAGCAGGTACGACAGACGCCTGGGAAACACCATATATTTT.